This TCR beta chain was captured in a study of blood T cells in healthy people across ages. It was with a sample-barcoded 5' primer and a J-beta primer mix that a second PCR of about 7 to 12 cycles was run. MiXCR was run by TCRdb on the 5' RACE reads, yielding one entry per CDR3 protein. This sample has fewer than 700,000 distinct CDR3 sequences, with 40% to 45% found just once. Germline CDR1 LGHDT, CDR2 YNNKEL (reference sequence). The CDR3 is 14 amino acids. The V gene lost 7 bases and the J gene lost 4 bases, with 16 bases spanning the gap. This TCR derives from a man at least 80 years old in good health. V usage is TRBV3-1 and J usage is TRBJ1-2; D is unclear. The sequencing sample was made of blood. CDR3 nucleotide sequence: TGTGCCAGCACCCATCTAGACGGTCGCTATGGCTACACCTTC. It encodes CASTHLDGRYGYTF.